This TCR beta chain stems from a study of cytomegalovirus exposure and HLA in healthy donors. Overall study: T cells numbering approximately 170 million yielded 100 million to 120 million unique TCR beta sequences in an earlier analysis. General observations from the study: Previously analyzed data showed that most TCR beta V segments were productive at a frequency of about 87% or about 30%.

Note on this clone: Its antigen is undetermined.

Germline loops: CDR1 SGHRS, CDR2 YFSETQ. Germline trimming cut 0 bases from V and 7 bases from J; bases unmatched to any gene: 11. The CDR3 has 16 residues. Primers included in the PCR were 60 Vbeta and 13 Jbeta primers. The protocol was immunoSEQ multiplex PCR, while the TCRdb copy is restricted to in-frame clones and leaves out a portion. The sample shows 80,000 to 100,000 clones, roughly 70% of them seen only once. The chain carries TRBV5-1 and TRBJ1-2, with 8 nucleotides matching TRBD1. Sample: PBMCs. This receptor was taken from a man between 45 and 60 years old in good health and CMV-seronegative. In DNA, the CDR3 is TGCGCCAGCAGCTTGGGGGGACAGGCCTATGCAGGTGGCTACACCTTC. It specifies CASSLGGQAYAGGYTF. The full variable domain, rest sourced from reference TRBV5-1 and TRBJ1-2, is KAGVTQTPRYLIKTRGQQVTLSCSPISGHRSVSWYQQTPGQGLQFLFEYFSETQRNKGNFPGRFSGRQFSNSRSEMNVSTLELGDSALYLCASSLGGQAYAGGYTFGSGTRLTVV.